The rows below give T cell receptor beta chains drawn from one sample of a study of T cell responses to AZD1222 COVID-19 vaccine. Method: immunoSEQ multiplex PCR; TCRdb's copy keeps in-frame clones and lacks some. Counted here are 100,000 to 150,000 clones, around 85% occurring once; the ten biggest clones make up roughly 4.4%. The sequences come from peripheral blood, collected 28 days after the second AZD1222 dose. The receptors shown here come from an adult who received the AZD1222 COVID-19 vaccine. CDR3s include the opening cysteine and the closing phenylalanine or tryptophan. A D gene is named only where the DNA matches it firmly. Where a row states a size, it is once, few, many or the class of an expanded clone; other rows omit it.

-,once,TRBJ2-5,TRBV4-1,TGCGCCAGCAGCCAAGATCTAGCAGGGCGAGAGACCCAGTACTTC,CASSQDLAGRETQYF
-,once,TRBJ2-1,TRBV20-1,TGCAGTGCTAGGAAGGGGGATGAGCAGTTCTTC,CSARKGDEQFF
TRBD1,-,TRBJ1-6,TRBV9,TGTGCCAGCAGCCCCGGACAGGGAAAGAATTCACCCCTCCACTTT,CASSPGQGKNSPLHF
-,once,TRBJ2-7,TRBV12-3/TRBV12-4,TGTGCCACCCGACAAGTCTACGAGCAGTACTTC,CATRQVYEQYF
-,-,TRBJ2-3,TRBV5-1,TGCGCCAGCAGCTTGGTCTCGGGCATTGGCACAGATACGCAGTATTTT,CASSLVSGIGTDTQYF
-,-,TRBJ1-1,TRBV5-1,TGCGCCAGCAGCTTGGGGCGGGTGGGGACTGAAGCTTTCTTT,CASSLGRVGTEAFF
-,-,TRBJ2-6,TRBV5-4,TGTGCCAGCACCCTGGGGCTCAACTCTGGGGCCAACGTCCTGACTTTC,CASTLGLNSGANVLTF
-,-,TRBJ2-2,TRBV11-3,TGTGCCAGCAGCCGCCGGATCGACACCGGGGAGCTGTTTTTT,CASSRRIDTGELFF
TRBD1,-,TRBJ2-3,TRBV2,TGTGCCAGCAGGAGGGGGACAGGGACAGATACGCAGTATTTT,CASRRGTGTDTQYF
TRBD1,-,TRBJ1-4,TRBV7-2,TGTGCCAGCAGCACGGGACAGGGGACTGAAAAACTGTTTTTT,CASSTGQGTEKLFF
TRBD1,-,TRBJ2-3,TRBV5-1,TGCGCCAGCCAGAGACAGGGGAGCACAGATACGCAGTATTTT,CASQRQGSTDTQYF
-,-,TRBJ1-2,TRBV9,TGTGCCAGCAGCGTAGCTGCGGATGGGGGAACGGCCTATGGCTACACCTTC,CASSVAADGGTAYGYTF
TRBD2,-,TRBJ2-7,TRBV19,TGTGCCAGTAGTTGGGGGGTAAGCGGGGCCTACGAGCAGTACTTC,CASSWGVSGAYEQYF
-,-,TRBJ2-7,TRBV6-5,TGTGCCAGCGGGACGGGTCCCTACGAGCAGTACTTC,CASGTGPYEQYF
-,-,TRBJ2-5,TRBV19,TGTGCCAGTAAGGCGGGCCAGGCAGCCCAAGAGACCCAGTACTTC,CASKAGQAAQETQYF
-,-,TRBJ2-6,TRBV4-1,TGCGCCAGCAGCCAAGGCTCAGGATCATCTGGGGCCAACGTCCTGACTTTC,CASSQGSGSSGANVLTF
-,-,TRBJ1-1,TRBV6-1,TGTGCCAGCAGTGAAGCGCTTGTCTACACTGAAGCTTTCTTT,CASSEALVYTEAFF
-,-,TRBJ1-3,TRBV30,TGTGCCTGGGCCAGGGGTGGGAATCCTGGAAACACCATATATTTT,CAWARGGNPGNTIYF
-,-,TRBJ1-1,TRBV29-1,TGCAGCACCCCGACCGGCACCACTGAAGCTTTCTTT,CSTPTGTTEAFF
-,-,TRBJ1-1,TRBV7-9,TGTGCCAGCAGCTTAATTTACGTGAACACTGAAGCTTTCTTT,CASSLIYVNTEAFF
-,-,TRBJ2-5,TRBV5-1,TGCGCCAGCAGCTCTGGATCGCTTGAAGAGACCCAGTACTTC,CASSSGSLEETQYF
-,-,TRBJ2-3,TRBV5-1,TGCGCCAGCAGCTTGGGGCGGGACAGCGGCACAGATACGCAGTATTTT,CASSLGRDSGTDTQYF
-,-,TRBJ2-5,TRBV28,TGTGCCAGCATGGGGCAAGAGACCCAGTACTTC,CASMGQETQYF
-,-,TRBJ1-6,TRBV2,TGTGCCAGCAGGGGCGACAGCGGTAATTCACCCCTCCACTTT,CASRGDSGNSPLHF
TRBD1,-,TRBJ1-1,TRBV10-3,TGTGCCATCAGTGAGTCTGGGCAGGGGGACACTGAAGCTTTCTTT,CAISESGQGDTEAFF
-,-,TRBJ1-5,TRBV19,TGTGCCAGTAGTACGTCGGACAGCAATCAGCCCCAGCATTTT,CASSTSDSNQPQHF
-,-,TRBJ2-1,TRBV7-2,TGTGCCAGCAGCCGTAGGATATACAATGAGCAGTTCTTC,CASSRRIYNEQFF